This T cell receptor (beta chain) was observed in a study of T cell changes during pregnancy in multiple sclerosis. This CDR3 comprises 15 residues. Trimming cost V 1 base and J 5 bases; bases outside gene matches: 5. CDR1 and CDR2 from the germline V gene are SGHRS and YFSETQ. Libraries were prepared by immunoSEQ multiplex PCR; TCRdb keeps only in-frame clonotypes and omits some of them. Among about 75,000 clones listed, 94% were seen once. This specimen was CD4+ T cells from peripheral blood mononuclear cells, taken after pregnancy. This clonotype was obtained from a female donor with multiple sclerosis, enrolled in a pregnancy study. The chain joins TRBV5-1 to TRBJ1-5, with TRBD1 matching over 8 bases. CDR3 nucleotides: TGCGCCAGCAGCTTGTCAGGGGGCAAGGATCAGCCCCAGCATTTT. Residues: CASSLSGGKDQPQHF.